Shown below are 18 T cell receptor beta chains from a single sample sequenced in a study of OX40 agonist ivuxolimab in advanced cancers. Assay used: immunoSEQ multiplex PCR; TCRdb lists only in-frame clones, some missing. The table lists 70,000 to 90,000 clones, 84% of them singletons. The starting material was CD4+ or CD8+ T cells sorted from blood, obtained in a trial of the OX40 agonist ivuxolimab. The receptors derive from an adult with an advanced solid tumor such as melanoma, head and neck, liver or kidney cancer.

The chain joins TRBV6-5 to TRBJ1-6; D call uncertain. Trimming pared 5 bases from V and 8 bases from J, leaving 16 bases between. This CDR3 contains 15 residues. Per the germline V gene, CDR1 is MNHEY and CDR2 is SVGAGI. The CDR3 here is CASSRTGVVYSPLHF. The DNA of the CDR3 is TGTGCCAGCAGTCGAACGGGTGTGGTGTATTCACCCCTCCACTTT.

The rearrangement links TRBV10-3 to TRBJ2-2, with TRBD2 identical over 8 bases. Losses at the gene ends were 4 bases for V and 6 bases for J; bases not matched to a gene: 4. The CDR3 spans 14 residues. Germline CDR1 is ENHRY and CDR2 is SYGVKD. CDR3 sequence reads: CAISGAGAAGELFF. CDR3 coding DNA: TGTGCCATCAGTGGAGCGGGGGCTGCCGGGGAGCTGTTTTTT.

The chain is built from TRBV27 and TRBJ1-1, with 10 bases that match TRBD1. V lost 5 bases, J lost 4 bases, and 1 base stayed unmatched. The CDR3 runs 13 residues. CDR1 and CDR2 (germline): MNHEY, SMNVEV (reference sequence). CDR3 sequence reads: CASSDRGPTEAFF. As DNA, the CDR3 is TGTGCCAGCAGTGACAGGGGGCCCACTGAAGCTTTCTTT.

This clone was detected once. The V and J genes are TRBV5-1 and TRBJ2-1; tentatively, D is TRBD1 or TRBD2 (5 bases each). The CDR3 covers 14 residues. Germline CDR1 SGHRS, CDR2 YFSETQ. The germline V and J ends were trimmed by 4 bases and 14 bases, with 22 bases remaining between them. In DNA, the CDR3 is TGCGCCAGCAGCCTGGCAGAGTGGGGTGGGACCGAGTTCTTC. Translating gives CASSLAEWGGTEFF.

For this clone: Germline is not matched at one junction end, which may reflect a read error. The gene calls are TRBV7-7 and TRBJ2-2, with 12 bases that match TRBD2. There are 18 residues in the CDR3. The germline gives CDR1 SSHAT, CDR2 FNYEAQ (reference sequence). As DNA, the CDR3 is TGTGCTAGCAGCTTAGCGCCTAGCGGGGGGGAAGGAACCGGGGAGCTGTTTTTT. This sequence encodes CASSLAPSGGEGTGELFF.

Regarding this clone: The junction and the germline gene differ at one end; a read error may be behind it. The chain couples TRBV4-3 to TRBJ1-2, with D hard to call. Germline V lookup: CDR1 LGHNA, CDR2 YSLEER. The CDR3 totals 14 residues. In DNA, the CDR3 is TGCGCCAGCAGTCAAGGCATGGAGAACTATGGCTACACCTTC. Translating it yields CASSQGMENYGYTF.

The chain carries TRBV27 and TRBJ2-7; D not certain. The V gene's germline CDR1 is MNHEY and CDR2 SMNVEV (reference sequence). The V gene lost 0 bases and the J gene lost 3 bases, with 9 bases spanning the gap. CDR3 size: 14 residues. The CDR3: CASSLSRQSYEQYF. CDR3 sequence (DNA): TGTGCCAGCAGTTTATCTCGGCAGAGCTACGAGCAGTACTTC.

In DNA form, the CDR3 reads TGTGCCAGCTCACCACGGACAGGGGACTATGGCTACACCTTC. Residues: CASSPRTGDYGYTF. This chain links TRBV18 with TRBJ1-2; 9 positions match TRBD1. CDR1 KGHSH and CDR2 LQKENI come from the germline V gene. With 1 base clipped from V and 3 bases from J, the junction kept 0 bases outside the gene matches. This CDR3 contains 14 residues.

This clone was seen a single time. The rearrangement links TRBV7-2 to TRBJ1-6; D may be TRBD1 (5 bases). The CDR3 has 15 amino acids. CDR1 SGHTA and CDR2 FQGNSA come from the germline V gene. The V gene lost 4 bases and the J gene lost 10 bases, with 17 bases spanning the gap. The CDR3, as DNA: TGTGCCAGCAGCTCGTTGAGGGGAATCGGATCACCCCTCCACTTT. Its translation: CASSSLRGIGSPLHF.

The chain couples TRBV6-6 to TRBJ1-3; D gene uncertain. This CDR3 region has 14 residues. Germline CDR1 and CDR2: MNHNY and SVGAGI (reference sequence). The V gene lost 1 base and the J gene lost 2 bases, with 6 bases spanning the gap. CDR3 loop: CASSYFGTGNTIYF. CDR3 nucleotide sequence: TGTGCCAGCAGTTACTTCGGCACTGGAAACACCATATATTTT.

The chain couples TRBV28 to TRBJ2-2; D not resolved. This CDR3 has 14 amino acids. The V and J ends lost 3 bases and 1 base respectively, with 6 bases between them. The germline gives CDR1 MDHEN, CDR2 SYDVKM. The DNA for the CDR3 is TGTGCCAGCAGTTTCCCCGAGAACACCGGGGAGCTGTTTTTT. This translates into CASSFPENTGELFF.

This clone has a handful of counts. This sequence joins TRBV2 and TRBJ2-3; D gene uncertain. From germline, CDR1 is SNHLY and CDR2 FYNNEI. With 7 bases removed from V and 4 bases from J, the gap between germline ends came to 21 bases. The CDR3 length is 16 residues. The CDR3 nucleotides read TGTGCCAGCAAGTGGGCAGCCGGGCAAGGTGCAGATACGCAGTATTTT. The encoded protein is CASKWAAGQGADTQYF. The full variable domain, rest sourced from reference TRBV2 and TRBJ2-3, is EPEVTQTPSHQVTQMGQEVILRCVPISNHLYFYWYRQILGQKVEFLVSFYNNEISEKSEIFDDQFSVERPDGSNFTLKIRSTKLEDSAMYFCASKWAAGQGADTQYFGPGTRLTVL.

V usage is TRBV5-4 and J usage is TRBJ1-2; 12 nucleotides agree with TRBD1. Germline V gene data show CDR1 as SGHNT and CDR2 as YYREEE (reference sequence). V lost 0 bases, J lost 5 bases, and 8 bases stayed unmatched. The CDR3 has 17 amino acids. The CDR3 loop is CASSLGGQGARGYGYTF. CDR3 nucleotide sequence: TGTGCCAGCAGCTTGGGGGGACAGGGGGCGAGAGGATATGGCTACACCTTC.

This sequence joins TRBV28 and TRBJ1-1; D perhaps matches TRBD1 (5 bases). Trimming pared 4 bases from V and 5 bases from J, leaving 20 bases between. The CDR3 spans 16 residues. CDR1 and CDR2 from the germline V gene are MDHEN and SYDVKM. The CDR3 nucleotides read TGTGCCAGCAGTTCCACCTCCGGGACCTGGAAGACTGAAGCTTTCTTT. The encoded protein is CASSSTSGTWKTEAFF.

The chain couples TRBV6-5 to TRBJ2-7; D might be TRBD1 or TRBD2, each matching 5 bases. CDR1 is MNHEY and CDR2 is SVGAGI in the germline V gene. This CDR3 comprises 12 residues. Between the trimmed V and J ends, which lost 8 bases and 2 bases, there was a span of 10 bases. The CDR3 protein is CASSTGPYEQYF. In nucleotides, the CDR3 is TGTGCCAGCTCGACGGGACCCTACGAGCAGTACTTC.

The chain employs TRBV7-2 and TRBJ1-5; D is possibly TRBD1 (5 bases). The CDR3 sequence is 14 residues long. The germline V gene encodes CDR1 SGHTA and CDR2 FQGNSA. The V end was cut by 2 bases, the J end by 7 bases, with 12 bases between. The CDR3 spells CASSLLARGQPQHF. The CDR3 region has the DNA TGTGCCAGCAGCTTATTAGCTAGGGGACAGCCCCAGCATTTT.

The V call is TRBV11-3, the J call TRBJ2-7; 9 nucleotides match TRBD1. Germline CDR1 SGHNT, CDR2 YENEEA. The CDR3 spans 17 residues. V shed 5 bases, J shed 1 base, and the junction held 12 bases outside the gene matches. The DNA for the CDR3 is TGTGCCAGCAGCAAGGGACAGGGAGAACCCCAATCCTACGAGCAGTACTTC. The encoded protein is CASSKGQGEPQSYEQYF.

This chain connects TRBV5-5 to TRBJ1-1; no clear D. The CDR3 has 17 residues. Between the trimmed V and J ends, which lost 0 bases and 4 bases, there was a span of 19 bases. Germline V CDR1 and CDR2: SGHKS, YYEKEE (reference sequence). CDR3 in amino acids: CASSLAGQRSLGTEAFF. CDR3 nucleotide sequence: TGTGCCAGCAGCTTGGCCGGGCAGCGCTCGTTGGGCACTGAAGCTTTCTTT.